The source of this T cell receptor beta chain is a study of T cell repertoires in cytomegalovirus infection. About the research overall: Signatures in public TCR beta sequences pointed to both CMV infection and matching HLA type. General study results and limits: The ex vivo response showed dominance by HLA-C-restricted CMV-specific TCR beta clonotypes. Cumulative public TCR beta family frequency identified carriers of CMV plus the relevant HLA.

In regard to this clonotype: Its antigen remains unknown.

TCRdb re-called the reads through MiXCR, storing one row per CDR3 protein. The sample records about 830,000 distinct CDR3 sequences, approximately 32% being singletons. The TCR was taken from a human donor in good health (CMV status not recorded). Some clones in this sample may be carry-over from other donors' samples. The specimen comprised cultured CD8+ T cells from PBMCs, sampled from culture after CMV antigen stimulation.

CDR3 protein: CASSPRGRRNNEKLFF. CDR3 DNA sequence: TGTGCCAGCAGTCCCCGGGGCAGGAGGAATAATGAAAAACTGTTTTTT. This sequence joins TRBV12-3 or TRBV12-4 and TRBJ1-4; possible D gene TRBD1, 5 bases. Trimming pared 5 bases from V and 4 bases from J, leaving 17 bases between. The CDR3 consists of 16 residues.